The next 22 T cell receptor beta chains were all read from a single sample in a study of shared clonotypes between healthy human individuals. Terminally differentiated effector memory CD45RA+ cells were excluded from the naive CD8 cells, which were CD45RO-negative and positively selected for CCR7. Method: immunoSEQ multiplex PCR; TCRdb's copy keeps in-frame clones and lacks some. The sample lists about 2,100,000 clones, about 92% occurring once. The sequencing sample was made of naive CD8+ T cells from PBMCs. The origin of the receptors is a man aged 18 to 29 in good health. Some clones in this sample may be carry-over from other donors' samples.

The gene calls are TRBV14 and TRBJ1-2; tentative D call: TRBD1 (6 bases). The CDR3 is 14 residues long. Trimming left V 1 base short and J 8 bases short, with 14 bases between. CDR1 SGHDN and CDR2 FVKESK come from the germline V gene. The CDR3 here is CASSQAVGGRGYTF. The CDR3 DNA reads as TGTGCCAGCAGCCAAGCCGTCGGGGGGCGCGGCTACACCTTC.

This clone appeared a single time. The chain is built from TRBV5-1 and TRBJ2-1, with 8 bases lining up with TRBD2. This CDR3 contains 13 residues. Looked up from germline, CDR1 is SGHRS and CDR2 is YFSETQ. With V trimmed by 5 bases and J by 5 bases, 3 bases remained unmatched. The CDR3 loop is CASRLSGNNEQFF. The CDR3 DNA sequence: TGCGCCAGCAGACTTAGCGGGAACAATGAGCAGTTCTTC. Complete variable domain (other parts from reference TRBV5-1 and TRBJ2-1): KAGVTQTPRYLIKTRGQQVTLSCSPISGHRSVSWYQQTPGQGLQFLFEYFSETQRNKGNFPGRFSGRQFSNSRSEMNVSTLELGDSALYLCASRLSGNNEQFFGPGTRLTVL.

The chain couples TRBV10-3 to TRBJ1-5; 8 bases map to TRBD1. The length of the CDR3 is 15 residues. The germline CDR1 and CDR2 sequences are ENHRY and SYGVKD. The V and J ends lost 4 bases and 2 bases, in that order; junction bases with no gene match: 4. In DNA, the CDR3 is TGTGCCATCAGTGGCGGACAGGGAGGCAATCAGCCCCAGCATTTT. As protein: CAISGGQGGNQPQHF.

The CDR3 bases are TGTGCCAGCAGCTTATTGACAGGGATGGACTATGGCTACACCTTC. The encoded protein is CASSLLTGMDYGYTF. The chain has TRBV7-6 and TRBJ1-2; 7 nucleotides align to TRBD1. V was clipped by 2 bases and J by 3 bases; unmatched bases: 6. Germline CDR1 SGHVS, CDR2 FNYEAQ. The CDR3 extends over 15 amino acids.

The genes are TRBV19 and TRBJ1-1; D perhaps matches TRBD1 (5 bases). V lost 4 bases, J lost 3 bases, and 12 bases lay in between. This CDR3 spans 14 amino acids. Germline V lookup: CDR1 LNHDA, CDR2 SQIVND (reference sequence). The CDR3, as DNA: TGTGCCAGTAGTACCGGGGGAACCTACACTGAAGCTTTCTTT. It translates to CASSTGGTYTEAFF.

The gene calls are TRBV5-1 and TRBJ1-2, with D maybe TRBD1 (5 bases). V dropped 6 bases and J dropped 0 bases, with 21 bases sitting between them. Germline CDR1 and CDR2: SGHRS and YFSETQ. The CDR3 has 17 residues. CDR3 protein: CASTNRPGRDSNYGYTF. The CDR3 DNA sequence: TGCGCCAGCACCAACCGACCGGGACGGGACTCTAACTATGGCTACACCTTC.

The V and J genes are TRBV30 and TRBJ2-5; 10 bases fit TRBD2. The CDR3 runs 16 residues. The junction had 9 bases not matched to a gene; V was cut back by 1 base and J by 4 bases. The germline V gene has CDR1 GTSNPN and CDR2 SVGIG (reference sequence). The CDR3 bases are TGTGCCTGGAGTGGCCTAGCGGGAGAAACCGGAGAGACCCAGTACTTC. It codes for CAWSGLAGETGETQYF.

The chain recombines TRBV29-1 with TRBJ1-2; 8 positions agree with TRBD1. Germline CDR1 SQVTM, CDR2 ANQGSEA. V was clipped by 7 bases and J by 4 bases; unmatched bases: 8. The CDR3 loop spans 13 amino acids. CDR3 in amino acids: CSATQGAPYGYTF. The CDR3 bases are TGCAGCGCGACCCAGGGGGCCCCCTATGGCTACACCTTC. The variable domain in full, with the rest retrieved from reference TRBV29-1 and TRBJ1-2, is SAVISQKPSRDICQRGTSLTIQCQVDSQVTMMFWYRQQPGQSLTLIATANQGSEATYESGFVIDKFPISRPNLTFSTLTVSNMSPEDSSIYLCSATQGAPYGYTFGSGTRLTVV.

V gene TRBV5-1 combines with J gene TRBJ2-1; possible D gene TRBD2, 5 bases. CDR3 length: 14 residues. The germline V gene has CDR1 SGHRS and CDR2 YFSETQ. The V end lost 7 bases, the J end lost 6 bases, and 17 bases lay between the germline ends. The CDR3 nucleotides are TGCGCCAGCCGACGGGGTATGGCGGGCAATGAGCAGTTCTTC. Translation gives CASRRGMAGNEQFF.

The rearrangement links TRBV9 to TRBJ1-4; D is unresolved. Trimming stripped 0 bases from V and 5 bases from J, with 11 bases between. CDR3 size: 15 residues. CDR1 is SGDLS and CDR2 is YYNGEE in the germline V gene. In DNA, the CDR3 is TGTGCCAGCAGCGTAGGGGCCATTGGAAATGAAAAACTGTTTTTT. Translated: CASSVGAIGNEKLFF.

The chain carries TRBV5-4 and TRBJ2-1; 12 bases are shared with TRBD2. Trimming took 0 bases from V and 12 from J; bases not matched to a gene: 13. Germline CDR1 is SGHNT and CDR2 is YYREEE (reference sequence). The CDR3 has 17 residues. CDR3 sequence reads: CASSLAVTSGRLMTQFF. CDR3 coding DNA: TGTGCCAGCAGCTTGGCGGTGACTAGCGGGAGATTAATGACGCAGTTCTTC.

As concerns this clone: This same CDR3 is encoded by further DNA sequences in the sample. This sequence joins TRBV6-5 and TRBJ2-1; D tentatively fits TRBD1 or TRBD2 (5 bases each). V lost 2 bases and J 6 bases, leaving 8 bases between the germline ends. CDR3 length: 13 residues. Germline-derived CDR1 and CDR2 are MNHEY and SVGAGI. The CDR3 coding sequence is TGTGCCAGCAGTTACGGGGGAAGCAATGAGCAGTTCTTC. It is translated as CASSYGGSNEQFF.

The V gene is TRBV11-2, the J gene TRBJ1-3; D remains unclear. The CDR3 is made up of 14 amino acids. From germline, CDR1 is SGHAT and CDR2 FQNNGV. V was clipped by 4 bases and J by 3 bases, with 10 bases between them. CDR3 loop: CASSSLYGGNTIYF. The CDR3 region has the DNA TGTGCCAGCAGCTCCCTTTACGGTGGAAACACCATATATTTT.

A single count supports this clone. The genes are TRBV9 and TRBJ2-2; 10 bases agree with TRBD2. CDR1 is SGDLS, CDR2 YYNGEE, per germline. The trim removed 2 bases at V and 6 bases at J, leaving 7 bases unmatched. The CDR3 consists of 16 residues. This chain's CDR3 is CASSVRLAGGAGELFF. The CDR3 DNA reads TGTGCCAGCAGCGTGCGATTAGCGGGAGGTGCCGGGGAGCTGTTTTTT.

With regard to this clone: An end of the junction does not agree with germline; a read error may underlie this. The sample carries other DNA sequences with the same CDR3. V gene TRBV7-9 combines with J gene TRBJ2-3; D is uncertain. CDR1 is SEHNR, CDR2 FQNEAQ, per germline (reference sequence). CDR3 length: 12 amino acids. CDR3 protein: CASSPGTDTQYF. The CDR3, as DNA: TGTGCCAGCAGCCCAGGCACTGATACGCAGTATTTT.

This clone has more than one count but fewer than ten. The chain is built from TRBV7-9 and TRBJ1-1; 7 nucleotides match TRBD1. V dropped 5 bases and J dropped 5; count of bases not matched to a gene: 8. There are 14 residues in the CDR3. Germline V lookup: CDR1 SEHNR, CDR2 FQNEAQ (reference sequence). The chain's CDR3 is CASSPPTGRTEAFF. For the CDR3, the DNA is TGTGCCAGCAGCCCACCGACAGGGAGGACTGAAGCTTTCTTT.

The J gene is TRBJ2-7, the V gene TRBV27; tentatively, D is TRBD1 or TRBD2 (5 bases each). Germline-derived CDR1 and CDR2 are MNHEY and SMNVEV (reference sequence). The length of the CDR3 is 15 residues. V was cut by 6 bases and J by 0 bases, with 15 bases left in between. This CDR3 is CASSFGDPGSYEQYF. The CDR3 DNA reads as TGTGCCAGCAGCTTTGGGGACCCGGGCTCCTACGAGCAGTACTTC.

The J gene is TRBJ2-7, the V gene TRBV28; the D is unclear. Trimming shortened V by 3 bases and J by 4 bases, and 25 bases separated the two germline ends. CDR3 length equals 18 residues. The germline CDR1 and CDR2 sequences are MDHEN and SYDVKM. CDR3 sequence (DNA): TGTGCCAGCAGTTTCATACGGGCAGGTAGTCAACTTTTATACGAGCAGTACTTC. It codes for CASSFIRAGSQLLYEQYF. Combining the CDR3 with reference TRBV28 and TRBJ2-7 gives the whole variable domain DVKVTQSSRYLVKRTGEKVFLECVQDMDHENMFWYRQDPGLGLRLIYFSYDVKMKEKGDIPEGYSVSREKKERFSLILESASTNQTSMYLCASSFIRAGSQLLYEQYFGPGTRLTVT.

The rearrangement joins TRBV28 to TRBJ2-2; no definite D call. The germline gives CDR1 MDHEN, CDR2 SYDVKM. The CDR3 has 12 amino acids. The CDR3 loop reads CAGSPNTGELFF. As DNA, the CDR3 is TGTGCGGGCAGTCCGAACACCGGGGAGCTGTTTTTT.

The CDR3 DNA sequence: TGTGCCAGCAGCCCCAGACAGGGGGCAAATTCACCCCTCCACTTT. It is translated as CASSPRQGANSPLHF. The chain employs TRBV7-9 and TRBJ1-6; 10 nucleotides match TRBD1. The ends lost 5 bases at V and 7 bases at J; junction bases unmatched: 5. This CDR3 region has 15 residues. The V gene's germline CDR1 is SEHNR and CDR2 FQNEAQ (reference sequence).

The rearrangement uses TRBV13 and TRBJ2-5; 8 nucleotides align to TRBD1. Germline V gene lookup returns CDR1 PRHDT and CDR2 FYEKMQ (reference sequence). This CDR3 spans 13 amino acids. V lost 4 bases to trimming and J lost 4 bases; unmatched junction nucleotides: 2. The CDR3, as DNA: TGTGCCAGCAGCTACGACAGGGGAGAGACCCAGTACTTC. Translated, it gives CASSYDRGETQYF.

The chain couples TRBV7-2 to TRBJ2-2, with D perhaps TRBD2 (6 bases). Trimming removed 0 bases at V and 4 bases at J, with 9 bases between. Germline CDR1 SGHTA, CDR2 FQGNSA. The CDR3 runs 15 residues. The CDR3 bases are TGTGCCAGCAGCTTAGCGGGAGGCATCACCGGGGAGCTGTTTTTT. Translated, it gives CASSLAGGITGELFF.